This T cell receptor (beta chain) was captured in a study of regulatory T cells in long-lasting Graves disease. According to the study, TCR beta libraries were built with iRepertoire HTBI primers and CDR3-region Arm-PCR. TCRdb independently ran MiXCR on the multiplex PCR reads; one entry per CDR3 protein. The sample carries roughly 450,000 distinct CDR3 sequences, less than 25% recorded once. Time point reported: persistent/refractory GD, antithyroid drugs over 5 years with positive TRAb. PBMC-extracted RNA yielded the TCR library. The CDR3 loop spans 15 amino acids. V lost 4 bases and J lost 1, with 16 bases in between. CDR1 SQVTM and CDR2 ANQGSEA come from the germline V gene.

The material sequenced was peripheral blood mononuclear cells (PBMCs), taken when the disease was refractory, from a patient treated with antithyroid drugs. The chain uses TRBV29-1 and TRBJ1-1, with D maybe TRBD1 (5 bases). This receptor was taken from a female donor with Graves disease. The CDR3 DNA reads TGCAGCGTTGGGGGGGACCGAACCCCGAACACTGAAGCTTTCTTT. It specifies CSVGGDRTPNTEAFF.